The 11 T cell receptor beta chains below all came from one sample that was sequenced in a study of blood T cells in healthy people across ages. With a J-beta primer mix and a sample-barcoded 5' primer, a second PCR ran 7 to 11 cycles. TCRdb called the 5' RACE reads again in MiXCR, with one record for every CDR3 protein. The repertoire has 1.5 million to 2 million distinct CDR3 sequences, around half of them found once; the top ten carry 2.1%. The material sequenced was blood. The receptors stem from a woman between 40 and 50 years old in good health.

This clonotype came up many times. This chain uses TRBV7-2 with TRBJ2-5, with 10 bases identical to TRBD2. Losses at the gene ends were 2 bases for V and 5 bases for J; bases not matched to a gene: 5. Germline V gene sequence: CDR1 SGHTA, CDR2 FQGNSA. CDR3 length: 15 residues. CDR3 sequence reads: CASSLSGGAWETQYF. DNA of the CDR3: TGTGCCAGCAGCTTAAGCGGGGGGGCCTGGGAGACCCAGTACTTC.

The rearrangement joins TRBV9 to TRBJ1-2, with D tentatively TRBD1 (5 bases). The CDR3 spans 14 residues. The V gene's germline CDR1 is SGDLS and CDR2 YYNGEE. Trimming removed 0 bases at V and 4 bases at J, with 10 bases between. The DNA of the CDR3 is TGTGCCAGCAGCGTAGTAGGGGCCTCCTATGGCTACACCTTC. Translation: CASSVVGASYGYTF.

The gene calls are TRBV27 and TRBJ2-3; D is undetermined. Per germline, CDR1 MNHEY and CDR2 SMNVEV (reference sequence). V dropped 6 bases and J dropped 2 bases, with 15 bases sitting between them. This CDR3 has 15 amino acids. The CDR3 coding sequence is TGTGCCAGCAGCCAGATCCCGGGTGTCACAGATACGCAGTATTTT. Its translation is CASSQIPGVTDTQYF.

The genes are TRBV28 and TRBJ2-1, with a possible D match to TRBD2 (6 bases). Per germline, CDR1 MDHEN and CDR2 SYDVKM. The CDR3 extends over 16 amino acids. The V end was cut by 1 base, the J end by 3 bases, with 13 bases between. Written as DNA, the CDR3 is TGTGCCAGCAGTTTATTCGGGCAGGGACTCTACAATGAGCAGTTCTTC. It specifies CASSLFGQGLYNEQFF. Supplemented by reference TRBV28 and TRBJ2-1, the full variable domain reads DVKVTQSSRYLVKRTGEKVFLECVQDMDHENMFWYRQDPGLGLRLIYFSYDVKMKEKGDIPEGYSVSREKKERFSLILESASTNQTSMYLCASSLFGQGLYNEQFFGPGTRLTVL.

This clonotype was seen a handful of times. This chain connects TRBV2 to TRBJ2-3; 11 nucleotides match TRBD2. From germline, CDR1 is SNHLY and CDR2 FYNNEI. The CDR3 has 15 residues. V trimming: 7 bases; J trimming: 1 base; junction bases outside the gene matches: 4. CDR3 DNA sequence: TGTGCCAGCATTAGGACTAGCGGGCGCACAGATACGCAGTATTTT. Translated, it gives CASIRTSGRTDTQYF.

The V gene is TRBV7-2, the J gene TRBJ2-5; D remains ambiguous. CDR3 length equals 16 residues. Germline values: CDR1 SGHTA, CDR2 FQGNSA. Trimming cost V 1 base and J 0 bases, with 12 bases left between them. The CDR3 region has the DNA TGTGCCAGCAGCTTAGGAACTCTAAATTACCAAGAGACCCAGTACTTC. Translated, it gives CASSLGTLNYQETQYF.

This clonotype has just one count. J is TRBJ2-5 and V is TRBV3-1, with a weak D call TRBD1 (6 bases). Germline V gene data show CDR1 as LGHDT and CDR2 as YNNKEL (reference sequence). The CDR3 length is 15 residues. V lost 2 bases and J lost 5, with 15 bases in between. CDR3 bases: TGTGCCAGCAGCCAATTAACAGGGAGTAGGGAGACCCAGTACTTC. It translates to CASSQLTGSRETQYF.

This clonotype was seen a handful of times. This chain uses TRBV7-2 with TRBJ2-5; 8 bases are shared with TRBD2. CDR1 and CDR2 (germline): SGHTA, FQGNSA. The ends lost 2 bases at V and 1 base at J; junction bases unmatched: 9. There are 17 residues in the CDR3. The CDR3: CASSLQASLAVQETQYF. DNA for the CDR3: TGTGCCAGCAGCTTACAGGCCTCACTAGCGGTCCAAGAGACCCAGTACTTC.

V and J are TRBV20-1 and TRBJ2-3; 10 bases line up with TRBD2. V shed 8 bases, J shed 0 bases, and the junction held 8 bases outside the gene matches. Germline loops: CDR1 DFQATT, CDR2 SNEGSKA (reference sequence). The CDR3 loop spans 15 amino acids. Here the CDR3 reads CSRLAGGSSTDTQYF. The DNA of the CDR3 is TGCAGTAGGTTAGCGGGGGGCTCTAGCACAGATACGCAGTATTTT.

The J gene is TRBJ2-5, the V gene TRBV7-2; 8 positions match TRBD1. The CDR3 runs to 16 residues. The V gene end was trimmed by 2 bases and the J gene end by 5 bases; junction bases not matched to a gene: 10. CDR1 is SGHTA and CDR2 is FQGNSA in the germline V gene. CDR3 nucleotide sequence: TGTGCCAGCAGCTTAAATCCGACTAGACAGGGGGAGACCCAGTACTTC. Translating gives CASSLNPTRQGETQYF.

CDR3 sequence reads: CASSVQSGGPRRTGELFF. The CDR3 nucleotides read TGTGCCAGCAGCGTACAAAGCGGGGGGCCCCGTCGTACCGGGGAGCTGTTTTTT. The genes are TRBV9 and TRBJ2-2; 9 nucleotides agree with TRBD2. The CDR3 is made up of 18 amino acids. Trimming cost V 1 base and J 5 bases; bases outside gene matches: 12. CDR1 and CDR2 from the germline V gene are SGDLS and YYNGEE. The full variable domain, completed using reference TRBV9 and TRBJ2-2, is DSGVTQTPKHLITATGQRVTLRCSPRSGDLSVYWYQQSLDQGLQFLIQYYNGEERAKGNILERFSAQQFPDLHSELNLSSLELGDSALYFCASSVQSGGPRRTGELFFGEGSRLTVL.